These T cell receptor beta chains were read from a single sample in a study of blood T cells in healthy people across ages. One entry per CDR3 protein results from TCRdb running MiXCR on the 5' RACE reads. The data show 730,000 or so distinct CDR3 sequences, approximately 40% seen once. Sequencing was done on a sample of blood. Receptor source: a man older than 75 in good health. The CDR3 runs from the conserved cysteine through the conserved F or W. The order of the fields is D gene, V gene, CDR3 length, J gene, clone size, CDR3 DNA, CDR3 protein. D genes are given only for firm matches. The size entry is marked missing in some rows and otherwise reads once, few, many or a size class.

D gene: TRBD2
V gene: TRBV11-2
CDR3 length: 17
J gene: TRBJ2-5
clone size: NA
CDR3 DNA: TGTGCCAGCAGCCCCGATAACCTAGCGGGGGGCCCCAATGAGCAGTACTTC
CDR3 protein: CASSPDNLAGGPNEQYF

D gene: NA
V gene: TRBV21-1
CDR3 length: 14
J gene: TRBJ2-7
clone size: few
CDR3 DNA: TGTGCCAGCAGCAAGGAGGAAGAATTTTACGAGCAGTACTTC
CDR3 protein: CASSKEEEFYEQYF

D gene: NA
V gene: TRBV12-3/TRBV12-4
CDR3 length: 14
J gene: TRBJ2-5
clone size: many
CDR3 DNA: TGTGCCAGCAGTCGGGACCTACTGGGAGAGACCCAGTACTTC
CDR3 protein: CASSRDLLGETQYF

D gene: NA
V gene: TRBV24-1
CDR3 length: 13
J gene: TRBJ2-7
clone size: NA
CDR3 DNA: TGTGCCACCAGTGATTGGGATTCCTACGAGCAGTACTTC
CDR3 protein: CATSDWDSYEQYF

D gene: TRBD1
V gene: TRBV5-1
CDR3 length: 16
J gene: TRBJ1-3
clone size: NA
CDR3 DNA: TGCGCCAGCAGCGGGACAGTGCCGTCCTCTGGAAACACCATATATTTT
CDR3 protein: CASSGTVPSSGNTIYF

D gene: TRBD1
V gene: TRBV20-1
CDR3 length: 15
J gene: TRBJ2-1
clone size: NA
CDR3 DNA: TGCAGTGCTAGAGATCAGGAGACAGGGGGCAACGAGCAGTTCTTC
CDR3 protein: CSARDQETGGNEQFF

D gene: TRBD1
V gene: TRBV5-4
CDR3 length: 16
J gene: TRBJ2-3
clone size: NA
CDR3 DNA: TGTGCCAGCAGCTTGCCCCGACAGGGGCAGGGAGATACGCAGTATTTT
CDR3 protein: CASSLPRQGQGDTQYF

D gene: TRBD2
V gene: TRBV7-2
CDR3 length: 16
J gene: TRBJ2-1
clone size: NA
CDR3 DNA: TGTGCCAGCAGCTTAGTAGGTAGCGGGGGTTACAATGAGCAGTTCTTC
CDR3 protein: CASSLVGSGGYNEQFF

D gene: NA
V gene: TRBV12-3/TRBV12-4
CDR3 length: 13
J gene: TRBJ2-5
clone size: NA
CDR3 DNA: TGTGCCAGCAGCCATGACTGGCGAGAGACCCAGTACTTC
CDR3 protein: CASSHDWRETQYF

D gene: NA
V gene: TRBV3-1
CDR3 length: 14
J gene: TRBJ2-1
clone size: NA
CDR3 DNA: TGTGCCAGCAGCCGGTCGGCAAGAACCAATGAGCAGTTCTTC
CDR3 protein: CASSRSARTNEQFF

D gene: NA
V gene: TRBV3-1
CDR3 length: 14
J gene: TRBJ2-7
clone size: few
CDR3 DNA: TGTGCCAGCAGCCAAAGCGGCACGCCCTACGAGCAGTACTTC
CDR3 protein: CASSQSGTPYEQYF

D gene: NA
V gene: TRBV3-1
CDR3 length: 14
J gene: TRBJ2-7
clone size: NA
CDR3 DNA: TGTGCCAGCAGCCTCTGGGACCGGACCTACGAGCAGTACTTC
CDR3 protein: CASSLWDRTYEQYF

D gene: TRBD2
V gene: TRBV27
CDR3 length: 16
J gene: TRBJ2-1
clone size: many
CDR3 DNA: TGTGCCAGCAGTTTAATAAAGGCTAGCGGGAAGACTGAGCAGTTCTTC
CDR3 protein: CASSLIKASGKTEQFF

D gene: NA
V gene: TRBV28
CDR3 length: 15
J gene: TRBJ2-6
clone size: few
CDR3 DNA: TGTGCCAGCAGTACTCGCCTTGCTGGGGCCAACGTCCTGACTTTC
CDR3 protein: CASSTRLAGANVLTF

D gene: NA
V gene: TRBV5-6
CDR3 length: 15
J gene: TRBJ2-3
clone size: NA
CDR3 DNA: TGTGCCAGCAGCTCCGACCCAGGCTTCACAGATACGCAGTATTTT
CDR3 protein: CASSSDPGFTDTQYF

D gene: NA
V gene: TRBV20-1
CDR3 length: 12
J gene: TRBJ2-3
clone size: few
CDR3 DNA: TGCAGTGCTATAGGACGCACAGATACGCAGTATTTT
CDR3 protein: CSAIGRTDTQYF

D gene: NA
V gene: TRBV6-1
CDR3 length: 17
J gene: TRBJ2-1
clone size: few
CDR3 DNA: TGTGCCAGCAGCAAGATTAGACGGGCGGGCTCCTACAATGAGCAGTTCTTC
CDR3 protein: CASSKIRRAGSYNEQFF

D gene: TRBD1
V gene: TRBV12-3/TRBV12-4
CDR3 length: 13
J gene: TRBJ1-2
clone size: few
CDR3 DNA: TGTGCCAGCCTTTTCGGACAGGGAGGTGGCTACACCTTC
CDR3 protein: CASLFGQGGGYTF

D gene: TRBD2
V gene: TRBV7-2
CDR3 length: 17
J gene: TRBJ2-3
clone size: NA
CDR3 DNA: TGTGCCAGCAGCCCCCGGACTAGCGGGGGCTTCACAGATACGCAGTATTTT
CDR3 protein: CASSPRTSGGFTDTQYF

D gene: TRBD1
V gene: TRBV6-2/TRBV6-3
CDR3 length: 15
J gene: TRBJ2-7
clone size: few
CDR3 DNA: TGTGCCAGCAGTTACCGGAGGCAGGGGGCCTACGAGCAGTACTTC
CDR3 protein: CASSYRRQGAYEQYF

D gene: TRBD1
V gene: TRBV7-9
CDR3 length: 16
J gene: TRBJ1-6
clone size: NA
CDR3 DNA: TGTGCCAGCAGCTCTCCGACAGGGACAAATAATTCACCCCTCCACTTT
CDR3 protein: CASSSPTGTNNSPLHF

D gene: NA
V gene: TRBV30
CDR3 length: 13
J gene: TRBJ2-7
clone size: few
CDR3 DNA: TGTGCCTGGAGAAAGGGCTCCTCCTACGAGCAGTACTTC
CDR3 protein: CAWRKGSSYEQYF

D gene: NA
V gene: TRBV7-3
CDR3 length: 16
J gene: TRBJ2-1
clone size: once
CDR3 DNA: TGTGCCAGCAGCTTAAAACGGGGGAGCTCCTACAATGAGCAGTTCTTC
CDR3 protein: CASSLKRGSSYNEQFF

D gene: TRBD1
V gene: TRBV5-5
CDR3 length: 16
J gene: TRBJ2-7
clone size: NA
CDR3 DNA: TGTGCCAGCAGCTTGGTCCCCGGGACAGCCGTCTACGAGCAGTACTTC
CDR3 protein: CASSLVPGTAVYEQYF

D gene: NA
V gene: TRBV4-1
CDR3 length: 13
J gene: TRBJ1-2
clone size: few
CDR3 DNA: TGCGCCAGCAGCCAAGATATAAGCTATGGCTACACCTTC
CDR3 protein: CASSQDISYGYTF

D gene: NA
V gene: TRBV5-1
CDR3 length: 16
J gene: TRBJ2-3
clone size: few
CDR3 DNA: TGCGCCAGCAGCTTGGTGGACAGTCCTAGCACAGATACGCAGTATTTT
CDR3 protein: CASSLVDSPSTDTQYF

D gene: NA
V gene: TRBV20-1
CDR3 length: 11
J gene: TRBJ2-1
clone size: few
CDR3 DNA: TGCAGTGGTGGGCCAGACAATGAGCAGTTCTTC
CDR3 protein: CSGGPDNEQFF

D gene: NA
V gene: TRBV20-1
CDR3 length: 16
J gene: TRBJ2-6
clone size: few
CDR3 DNA: TGCAGTGCTAGCCCGGAAATCATCTCTGGGGCCAACGTCCTGACTTTC
CDR3 protein: CSASPEIISGANVLTF

D gene: NA
V gene: TRBV18
CDR3 length: 15
J gene: TRBJ2-3
clone size: NA
CDR3 DNA: TGTGCCACATCCATGAGACGTTCTAGCACAGATACGCAGTATTTT
CDR3 protein: CATSMRRSSTDTQYF

D gene: NA
V gene: TRBV7-2
CDR3 length: 16
J gene: TRBJ2-7
clone size: NA
CDR3 DNA: TGTGCCAGCAGCCCCACAAGGGTCCAGGGCTCCTACGGGCAGTACTTC
CDR3 protein: CASSPTRVQGSYGQYF

D gene: TRBD1
V gene: TRBV29-1
CDR3 length: 11
J gene: TRBJ1-2
clone size: few
CDR3 DNA: TGCAGCGAACGACAGGGGGCTGGCTACACCTTC
CDR3 protein: CSERQGAGYTF

D gene: TRBD1
V gene: TRBV12-3/TRBV12-4
CDR3 length: 16
J gene: TRBJ2-6
clone size: few
CDR3 DNA: TGTGCCAGCAGATGGGGACAGAGCTCTGGGGCCAACGTCCTGACTTTC
CDR3 protein: CASRWGQSSGANVLTF

D gene: TRBD1
V gene: TRBV6-2/TRBV6-3
CDR3 length: 15
J gene: TRBJ2-3
clone size: few
CDR3 DNA: TGTGCCAGCAGTCGTCCCGGGACAGGGGGAGATACGCAGTATTTT
CDR3 protein: CASSRPGTGGDTQYF

D gene: NA
V gene: TRBV7-9
CDR3 length: 15
J gene: TRBJ2-5
clone size: NA
CDR3 DNA: TGTGCCAGCAGCTTAGGGGGGGCGGATCGGGAGACCCAGTACTTC
CDR3 protein: CASSLGGADRETQYF

D gene: NA
V gene: TRBV27
CDR3 length: 14
J gene: TRBJ1-1
clone size: NA
CDR3 DNA: TGTGCCAGCAGTTCGCATGACGGAAGAACTGAAGCTTTCTTT
CDR3 protein: CASSSHDGRTEAFF

D gene: NA
V gene: TRBV6-2/TRBV6-3
CDR3 length: 14
J gene: TRBJ2-7
clone size: NA
CDR3 DNA: TGTGCCAGCAGACAAACAGGGAGGAGCTACGAGCAGTACTTC
CDR3 protein: CASRQTGRSYEQYF

D gene: TRBD1
V gene: TRBV28
CDR3 length: 15
J gene: TRBJ2-5
clone size: NA
CDR3 DNA: TGTGCCAGCAGTCCTGGGGGCAGGGGGCAGGAGACCCAGTACTTC
CDR3 protein: CASSPGGRGQETQYF

D gene: NA
V gene: TRBV2
CDR3 length: 12
J gene: TRBJ2-1
clone size: NA
CDR3 DNA: TGTGCCAGCGGTGAGTCCTACAATGAGCAGTTCTTC
CDR3 protein: CASGESYNEQFF

D gene: TRBD1
V gene: TRBV9
CDR3 length: 14
J gene: TRBJ2-5
clone size: few
CDR3 DNA: TGTGCCAGCAGCGAGACAGGGGCGCTGGAGACCCAGTACTTC
CDR3 protein: CASSETGALETQYF

D gene: NA
V gene: TRBV11-3
CDR3 length: 15
J gene: TRBJ2-6
clone size: NA
CDR3 DNA: TGTGCCAGCAGCCAAGACCTATCTGGGGCCAACGTCCTGACTTTC
CDR3 protein: CASSQDLSGANVLTF

D gene: TRBD1
V gene: TRBV4-3
CDR3 length: 15
J gene: TRBJ2-3
clone size: NA
CDR3 DNA: TGCGCCAGCAGCCAAGATGACAGGGTAACAGATACGCAGTATTTT
CDR3 protein: CASSQDDRVTDTQYF

D gene: TRBD2
V gene: TRBV20-1
CDR3 length: 15
J gene: TRBJ2-5
clone size: few
CDR3 DNA: TGCAGTGCTAGCGGACTAGCGGGAGGGAAGGAGACCCAGTACTTC
CDR3 protein: CSASGLAGGKETQYF